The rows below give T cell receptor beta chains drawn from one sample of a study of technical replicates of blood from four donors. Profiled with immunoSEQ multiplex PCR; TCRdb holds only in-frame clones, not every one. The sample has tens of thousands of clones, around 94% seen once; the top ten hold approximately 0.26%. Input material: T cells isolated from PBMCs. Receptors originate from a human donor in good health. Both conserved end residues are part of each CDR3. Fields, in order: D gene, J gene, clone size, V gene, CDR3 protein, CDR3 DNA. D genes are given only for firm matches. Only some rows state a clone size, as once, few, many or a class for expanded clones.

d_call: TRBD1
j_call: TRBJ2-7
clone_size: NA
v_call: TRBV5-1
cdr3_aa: CASSLGQGFDEQYF
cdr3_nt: TGCGCCAGCAGCTTGGGACAGGGTTTCGACGAGCAGTACTTC

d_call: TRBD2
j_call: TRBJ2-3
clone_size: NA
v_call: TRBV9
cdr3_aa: CASSVQAGVPTDTQYF
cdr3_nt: TGTGCCAGCAGCGTTCAAGCGGGGGTCCCCACAGATACGCAGTATTTT

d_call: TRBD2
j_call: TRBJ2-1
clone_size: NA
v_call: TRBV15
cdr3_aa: CATSRWEGRHSEQFF
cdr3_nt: TGTGCCACCAGCAGGTGGGAGGGCCGACATAGTGAGCAGTTCTTC

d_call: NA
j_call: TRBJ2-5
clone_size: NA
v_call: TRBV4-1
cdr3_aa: CASSSLGSPFQETQYF
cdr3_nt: TGCGCCAGCAGCTCCTTGGGTAGCCCCTTCCAAGAGACCCAGTACTTC

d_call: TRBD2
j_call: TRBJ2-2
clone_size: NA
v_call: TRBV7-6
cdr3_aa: CASSLSSAGVTGELFF
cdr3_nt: TGTGCCAGCAGCTTAAGTTCGGCGGGAGTCACCGGGGAGCTGTTTTTT

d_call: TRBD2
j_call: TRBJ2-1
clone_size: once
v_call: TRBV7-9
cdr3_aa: CASRGLAGSRSYNEQFF
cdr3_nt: TGTGCCAGCAGAGGACTAGCGGGTTCGCGGTCCTACAATGAGCAGTTCTTC

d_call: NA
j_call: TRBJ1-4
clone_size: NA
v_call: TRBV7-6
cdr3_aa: CASSLATLFRGNEKLFF
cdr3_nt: TGTGCCAGCAGCTTAGCGACTTTGTTCAGGGGTAATGAAAAACTGTTTTTT

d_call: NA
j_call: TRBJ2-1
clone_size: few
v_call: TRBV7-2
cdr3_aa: CASSSEGLVGEQFF
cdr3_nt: TGTGCCAGCAGCTCCGAGGGCCTAGTCGGTGAGCAGTTCTTC

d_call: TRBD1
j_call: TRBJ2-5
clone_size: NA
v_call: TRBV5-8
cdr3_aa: CASSPTGTGGLKTQYF
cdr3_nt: TGTGCCAGCAGCCCTACCGGGACAGGGGGCCTTAAGACCCAGTACTTC

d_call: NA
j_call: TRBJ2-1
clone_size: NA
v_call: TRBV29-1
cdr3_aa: CGVGLSYNEQFF
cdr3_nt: TGCGGGGTTGGCCTATCCTACAATGAGCAGTTCTTC

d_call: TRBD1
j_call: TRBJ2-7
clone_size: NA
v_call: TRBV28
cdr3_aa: CASSPGQLTTPYEQYF
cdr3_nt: TGTGCCAGCAGCCCGGGACAGCTAACCACCCCCTACGAGCAGTACTTC

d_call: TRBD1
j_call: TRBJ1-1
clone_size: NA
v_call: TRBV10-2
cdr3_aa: CASSPQGRGEAFF
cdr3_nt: TGCGCCAGCAGTCCACAGGGGCGGGGTGAAGCTTTCTTT

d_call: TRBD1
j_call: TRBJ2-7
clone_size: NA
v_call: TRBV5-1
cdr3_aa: CASSLATGREQYF
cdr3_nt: TGCGCCAGCAGCTTGGCGACAGGGCGCGAGCAGTACTTC

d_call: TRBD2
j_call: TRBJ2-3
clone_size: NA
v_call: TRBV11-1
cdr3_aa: CASSLGTSGSTDTQYF
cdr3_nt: TGTGCCAGCAGCTTAGGGACTAGCGGGAGCACAGATACGCAGTATTTT

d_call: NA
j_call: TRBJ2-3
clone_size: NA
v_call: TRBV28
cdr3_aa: CASKGGWDHTDTQYF
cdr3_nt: TGTGCCAGCAAGGGAGGATGGGATCACACAGATACGCAGTATTTT

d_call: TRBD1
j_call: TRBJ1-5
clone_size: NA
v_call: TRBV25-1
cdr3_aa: CASSPNTDRGRQQPQHF
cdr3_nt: TGTGCCAGCAGTCCAAACACGGACAGGGGGCGGCAACAGCCCCAGCATTTT

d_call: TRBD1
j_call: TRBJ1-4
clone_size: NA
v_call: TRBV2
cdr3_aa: CASRGQAEKLFF
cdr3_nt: TGTGCCAGCAGAGGACAGGCCGAAAAACTGTTTTTT

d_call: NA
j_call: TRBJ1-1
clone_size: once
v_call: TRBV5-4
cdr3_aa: CASSSWGRVEAFF
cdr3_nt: TGTGCCAGCAGCTCTTGGGGCAGGGTTGAAGCTTTCTTT

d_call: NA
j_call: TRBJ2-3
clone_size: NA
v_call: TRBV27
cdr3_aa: CASSLWSGGTDTQYF
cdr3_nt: TGTGCCAGCAGTTTGTGGTCAGGGGGCACAGATACGCAGTATTTT

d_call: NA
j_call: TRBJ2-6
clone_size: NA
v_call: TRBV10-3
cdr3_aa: CAISERQPGSGANVLTF
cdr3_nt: TGTGCCATCAGTGAGCGGCAGCCGGGATCTGGGGCCAACGTCCTGACTTTC

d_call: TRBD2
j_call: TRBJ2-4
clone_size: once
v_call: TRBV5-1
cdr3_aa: CASSLGLAGDLDIQYF
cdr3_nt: TGCGCCAGCAGCTTGGGACTAGCGGGAGATTTGGACATTCAGTACTTC

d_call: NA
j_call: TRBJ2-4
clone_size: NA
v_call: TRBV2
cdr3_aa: CASADVRGIIAKNIQYF
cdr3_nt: TGTGCCAGCGCCGATGTCAGGGGCATAATAGCCAAAAACATTCAGTACTTC

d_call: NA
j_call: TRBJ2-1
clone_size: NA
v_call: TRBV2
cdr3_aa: CACPPRDRGNEQFF
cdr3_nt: TGTGCCTGCCCCCCCAGGGATCGGGGGAATGAGCAGTTCTTC

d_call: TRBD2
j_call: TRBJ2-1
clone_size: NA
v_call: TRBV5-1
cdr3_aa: CASSLEAGGYNEQFF
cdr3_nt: TGCGCCAGCAGCTTGGAGGCGGGGGGGTACAATGAGCAGTTCTTC

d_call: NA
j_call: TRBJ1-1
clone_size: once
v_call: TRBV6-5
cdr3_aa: CASSSQIYTEAFF
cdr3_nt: TGTGCCAGCAGTTCACAGATTTACACTGAAGCTTTCTTT

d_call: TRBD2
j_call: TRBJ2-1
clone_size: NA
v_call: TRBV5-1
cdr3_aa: CASSLWASGSIGDEQFF
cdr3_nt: TGCGCCAGCAGCTTATGGGCTAGCGGGAGCATCGGCGATGAGCAGTTCTTC

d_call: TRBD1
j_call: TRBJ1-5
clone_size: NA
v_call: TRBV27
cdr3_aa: CASSPTGESQPQHF
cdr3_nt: TGTGCCAGCAGCCCGACAGGGGAGAGCCAGCCCCAGCATTTT

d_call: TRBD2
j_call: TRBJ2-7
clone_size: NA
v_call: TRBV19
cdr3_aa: CASSAVAGRYEQYF
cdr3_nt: TGTGCCAGTAGTGCCGTAGCGGGAAGGTACGAGCAGTACTTC

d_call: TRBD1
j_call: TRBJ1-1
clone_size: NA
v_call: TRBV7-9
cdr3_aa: CASSLEKGANTEAFF
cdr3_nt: TGTGCCAGCAGCTTAGAAAAGGGGGCGAACACTGAAGCTTTCTTT

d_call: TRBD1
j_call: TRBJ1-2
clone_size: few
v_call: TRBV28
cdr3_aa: CASRHDRVPRGYTF
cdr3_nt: TGTGCCAGCAGGCACGACAGGGTTCCTCGAGGCTACACCTTC

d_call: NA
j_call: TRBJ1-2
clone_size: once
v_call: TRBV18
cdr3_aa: CASSPGSNYGYTF
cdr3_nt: TGTGCCAGCTCACCGGGCTCTAACTATGGCTACACCTTC

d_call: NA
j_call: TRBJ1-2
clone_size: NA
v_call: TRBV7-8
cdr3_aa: CASSSDGGFGYTF
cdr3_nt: TGTGCCAGCAGCTCGGACGGGGGTTTTGGCTACACCTTC

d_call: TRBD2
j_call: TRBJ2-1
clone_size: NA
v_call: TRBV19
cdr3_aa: CASSISGGPAYNEQFF
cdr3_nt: TGTGCCAGTAGTATTTCGGGGGGGCCCGCCTACAATGAGCAGTTCTTC

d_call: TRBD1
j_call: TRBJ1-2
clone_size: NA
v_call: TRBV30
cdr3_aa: CARQGAYGYTF
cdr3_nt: TGTGCCAGACAGGGGGCCTATGGCTACACCTTC

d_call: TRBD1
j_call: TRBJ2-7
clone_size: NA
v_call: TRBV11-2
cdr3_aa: CASSLVRGTERNHEQYF
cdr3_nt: TGTGCCAGCAGCTTAGTACGTGGGACAGAGAGGAACCACGAGCAGTACTTC

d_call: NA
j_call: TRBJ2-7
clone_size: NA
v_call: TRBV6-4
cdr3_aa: CASSQRQDFFTVYEQYF
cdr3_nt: TGTGCCAGCAGTCAGCGACAGGACTTTTTTACTGTCTACGAGCAGTACTTC

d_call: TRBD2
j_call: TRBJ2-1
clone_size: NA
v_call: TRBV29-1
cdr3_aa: CSVVGGHRYNEQFF
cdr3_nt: TGCAGCGTTGTGGGAGGGCACCGCTACAATGAGCAGTTCTTC